The 25 T cell receptor beta chains in this list originate from one sample, sequenced in a study of naive and memory T cell subsets. An equimolar mix of two oligonucleotides served as the beta constant-region primer for TRBC1 and TRBC2. Four rounds of PCR amplified the ligated cDNA using nested alpha and beta constant-region primers plus SP2. MiXCR, applied by TCRdb to the UMI-ligation and nested PCR reads, yields one record per CDR3 protein. This sample has some 16,000 distinct CDR3 sequences, with 8.7% found just once. Material for sequencing was central memory CD8+ T cells from blood. Receptor source: a human donor in good health.

There are a few counts of this clonotype. The V call is TRBV20-1, the J call TRBJ1-3, with D maybe TRBD1 (5 bases). Germline-derived CDR1 and CDR2 are DFQATT and SNEGSKA (reference sequence). V dropped 6 bases and J dropped 1 base, with 16 bases sitting between them. This CDR3 contains 15 residues. The CDR3 here is CSAHTRGESGNTIYF. The CDR3 region has the DNA TGCAGTGCCCATACTCGAGGGGAATCTGGAAACACCATATATTTT.

Many counts were recorded for this clonotype. The J gene is TRBJ2-2, the V gene TRBV7-6; D is undetermined. The V gene's germline CDR1 is SGHVS and CDR2 FNYEAQ. Trimming removed 1 base from V and 0 bases from J, with 9 bases in between. This CDR3 has 16 amino acids. For the CDR3, the DNA is TGTGCCAGCAGCTTAGGTCTCGCGGCGAACACCGGGGAGCTGTTTTTT. Encoded protein: CASSLGLAANTGELFF. Using reference TRBV7-6 and TRBJ2-2 for the parts outside the CDR3, the full variable domain is GAGVSQSPRYKVTKRGQDVALRCDPISGHVSLYWYRQALGQGPEFLTYFNYEAQQDKSGLPNDRFSAERPEGSISTLTIQRTEQRDSAMYRCASSLGLAANTGELFFGEGSRLTVL.

The chain couples TRBV27 to TRBJ1-2; D possibly corresponds to TRBD1 (6 bases). Germline loops: CDR1 MNHEY, CDR2 SMNVEV (reference sequence). There are 15 residues in the CDR3. V was shortened by 2 bases and J by 5 bases, with 15 bases between the two germline ends. The CDR3 reads CASSLTTGTLYGYTF. For the CDR3, the DNA is TGTGCCAGCAGTTTAACCACAGGGACCCTTTATGGCTACACCTTC.

The chain joins TRBV6-1 to TRBJ2-1; D gene uncertain. The germline CDR1 and CDR2 sequences are MNHNS and SASEGT. The CDR3 runs 13 residues. With 4 bases removed from V and 5 bases from J, the gap between germline ends came to 9 bases. The CDR3 DNA reads as TGTGCCAGCAGTGGGGCGTCCCACAATGAGCAGTTCTTC. Translating it yields CASSGASHNEQFF.

In this sample, this clonotype turned up many times. This chain links TRBV28 with TRBJ2-7; 7 bases align to TRBD1. Trimming cost V 4 bases and J 6 bases; bases outside gene matches: 0. Germline CDR1 MDHEN, CDR2 SYDVKM. This CDR3 contains 11 residues. CDR3: CASSSGGEQYF. CDR3 coding DNA: TGTGCCAGCAGTTCAGGGGGCGAGCAGTACTTC.

By proportion, this clonotype is medium-sized (0.01 to 0.1%). CDR3 in amino acids: CATSPVTAGANVLTF. The CDR3 coding sequence is TGTGCCACCAGCCCCGTCACGGCTGGGGCCAACGTCCTGACTTTC. The chain uses TRBV15 and TRBJ2-6; D gene ambiguous. Germline values: CDR1 LNHNV, CDR2 YYDKDF (reference sequence). V was pared by 5 bases and J by 2 bases, with 10 bases between. This CDR3 has 15 amino acids.

This clonotype was recorded at least ten times. The genes are TRBV20-1 and TRBJ2-1, with D perhaps being TRBD1 or TRBD2 (5 bases each). The CDR3 contains 15 residues. V was trimmed by 3 bases and J by 0 bases, leaving 12 bases between them. Germline assignment: CDR1 DFQATT and CDR2 SNEGSKA (reference sequence). CDR3 DNA sequence: TGCAGTGCTAGTCCCGGGACCACCTCCTACAATGAGCAGTTCTTC. It translates to CSASPGTTSYNEQFF.

There are a few counts of this clonotype. The chain couples TRBV12-3 or TRBV12-4 to TRBJ2-1; D remains ambiguous. This CDR3 region has 15 residues. Trimming removed 2 bases at V and 5 bases at J, with 13 bases between. The CDR3 region is CASSLLGKGNNEQFF. CDR3 nucleotides: TGTGCCAGCAGTTTACTTGGCAAAGGGAACAATGAGCAGTTCTTC.

V gene TRBV6-2 or TRBV6-3 combines with J gene TRBJ2-7; the D gene is possibly TRBD2 (5 bases). The CDR3 covers 16 residues. Germline V gene data show CDR1 as MNHEY and CDR2 as SVGEGT. V lost 4 bases, J lost 3 bases, and 19 bases lay in between. DNA for the CDR3: TGTGCCAGCAGTTTACCGTACCTCGGGAATCTCTACGAGCAGTACTTC. Its translation is CASSLPYLGNLYEQYF.

At least ten counts were recorded for this clonotype. The CDR3: CAISESMAGSYNEQFF. In DNA, the CDR3 is TGTGCCATCAGTGAGTCTATGGCTGGGTCCTACAATGAGCAGTTCTTC. V is TRBV10-3 and J is TRBJ2-1; no definite D call. The V gene's germline CDR1 is ENHRY and CDR2 SYGVKD. Trimming removed 0 bases at V and 1 base at J, with 10 bases between. The CDR3 spans 16 residues.

The V gene is TRBV28, the J gene TRBJ2-7, with 9 nucleotides matching TRBD1. The V gene's germline CDR1 is MDHEN and CDR2 SYDVKM. The V and J ends lost 6 bases and 2 bases, in that order; junction bases with no gene match: 5. This CDR3 has 14 residues. The CDR3 coding sequence is TGTGCCAGCAGGGACAGGGGCAGCCCCTACGAGCAGTACTTC. Protein: CASRDRGSPYEQYF. Full variable domain (remainder filled in from reference TRBV28 and TRBJ2-7): DVKVTQSSRYLVKRTGEKVFLECVQDMDHENMFWYRQDPGLGLRLIYFSYDVKMKEKGDIPEGYSVSREKKERFSLILESASTNQTSMYLCASRDRGSPYEQYFGPGTRLTVT.

The genes are TRBV27 and TRBJ2-1, with D possibly being TRBD1 (6 bases). The CDR3 spans 15 residues. V lost 6 bases to trimming and J lost 0 bases, with 12 bases between them. Germline V gene lookup returns CDR1 MNHEY and CDR2 SMNVEV (reference sequence). The CDR3 protein is CASRLGGVSYNEQFF. The CDR3 DNA sequence: TGTGCCAGCAGGCTAGGGGGAGTCTCCTACAATGAGCAGTTCTTC.

The chain couples TRBV5-5 to TRBJ2-7; maybe TRBD2 (6 bases). V was clipped by 0 bases and J by 6 bases, with 19 bases between them. CDR3 length: 16 amino acids. Per the germline V gene, CDR1 is SGHKS and CDR2 is YYEKEE (reference sequence). CDR3 region: CASSLDGWSGGREQYF. The CDR3 DNA sequence: TGTGCCAGCAGCTTGGATGGCTGGAGTGGAGGGCGCGAGCAGTACTTC.

This clonotype has a handful of counts. The V gene is TRBV18, the J gene TRBJ2-1; 8 nucleotides match TRBD2. The germline gives CDR1 KGHSH, CDR2 LQKENI. The CDR3 length is 15 residues. V was pared by 3 bases and J by 0 bases, with 1 base of the junction left unmatched. Written as DNA, the CDR3 is TGTGCCAGCTCACCGGGACTAGACTCCTACAATGAGCAGTTCTTC. As protein: CASSPGLDSYNEQFF.

In its sample, this clonotype was seen a few times. The chain employs TRBV25-1 and TRBJ1-4; the D gene is possibly TRBD1 (6 bases). CDR1 and CDR2 from the germline V gene are MGHDK and SYGVNS. CDR3 length: 15 amino acids. V gave up 2 bases and J gave up 8 bases, with 15 bases separating them. Here the CDR3 DNA reads TGTGCCAGCAGTGAAAGGGTGACAGGTCAAGAAAAACTGTTTTTT. This translates into CASSERVTGQEKLFF.

V is TRBV20-1 and J is TRBJ2-7; a weak D match, TRBD2 (5 bases). Deletions cut 5 bases from V and 3 bases from J, with 17 bases between. The CDR3 covers 14 residues. Germline CDR1 reads DFQATT; CDR2 reads SNEGSKA (reference sequence). CDR3 DNA: TGCAGTGCTCAGCCCCCTCGGAGCGGCTACGAGCAGTACTTC. It codes for CSAQPPRSGYEQYF.

As regards this clonotype: A much more abundant neighbour one base away suggests this may be a read error. This likely comes from a read error, as the CDR3 has no conserved phenylalanine or tryptophan at its end. This chain uses TRBV7-9 with TRBJ1-2; D not certain. The length of the CDR3 is 15 residues. Trimming left V 6 bases short and J 8 bases short, with 22 bases between. CDR1 and CDR2 from the germline V gene are SEHNR and FQNEAQ (reference sequence). The CDR3 DNA reads as TGTGCCAGCAGTCCACGGCGTGCCACCAAATGGGGCTACACCTCC. Translated, it gives CASSPRRATKWGYTS.

The chain uses TRBV5-6 and TRBJ2-7; 13 nucleotides align to TRBD2. V trimming: 3 bases; J trimming: 0 bases; junction bases outside the gene matches: 6. Germline assignment: CDR1 SGHDT and CDR2 YYEEEE. The CDR3 extends over 17 amino acids. The CDR3 DNA follows: TGTGCCAGCAGCTCGGGACTAGCGGGAACCTTCTCCTACGAGCAGTACTTC. Protein product: CASSSGLAGTFSYEQYF.

This clonotype was found a few times. In nucleotides, the CDR3 is TGTGCCAGCAGTTTATTTAGCTGGGAGCAGTTCTTC. Translating gives CASSLFSWEQFF. V gene TRBV28 combines with J gene TRBJ2-1; D gene ambiguous. Trimming pared 1 base from V and 10 bases from J, leaving 8 bases between. The V gene's germline CDR1 is MDHEN and CDR2 SYDVKM. This CDR3 spans 12 amino acids.

This clonotype was counted only a few times. CDR3: CASSQGWGYQETQYF. In nucleotides, the CDR3 is TGCGCCAGCAGCCAAGGTTGGGGGTACCAAGAGACCCAGTACTTC. The rearrangement uses TRBV4-1 and TRBJ2-5; D might be TRBD1 or TRBD2, each matching 5 bases. Germline CDR1 and CDR2: MGHRA and YSYEKL. V dropped 1 base and J dropped 0 bases, with 9 bases sitting between them. This CDR3 is built from 15 residues.

This clonotype occurred many times. The rearrangement links TRBV6-4 to TRBJ2-6; D unresolved. The CDR3 has 14 amino acids. Per the germline V gene, CDR1 is MRHNA and CDR2 is SNTAGT. With 2 bases removed from V and 0 bases from J, the gap between germline ends came to 2 bases. CDR3 in DNA: TGTGCCAGCAGTGACAACTCTGGGGCCAACGTCCTGACTTTC. Amino acids: CASSDNSGANVLTF.

The table lists this clonotype with many counts. The chain carries TRBV19 and TRBJ2-3, with 7 bases identical to TRBD1. With V trimmed by 4 bases and J by 2 bases, 6 bases remained unmatched. Germline lookup yields CDR1 LNHDA and CDR2 SQIVND (reference sequence). The CDR3 consists of 15 residues. This chain's CDR3 is CASSTRDSHTDTQYF. CDR3 in DNA: TGTGCCAGTAGTACCCGGGACAGCCACACAGATACGCAGTATTTT. Using reference TRBV19 and TRBJ2-3 for the parts outside the CDR3, the full variable domain is DGGITQSPKYLFRKEGQNVTLSCEQNLNHDAMYWYRQDPGQGLRLIYYSQIVNDFQKGDIAEGYSVSREKKESFPLTVTSAQKNPTAFYLCASSTRDSHTDTQYFGPGTRLTVL.

This clonotype was recorded a few times. This chain connects TRBV7-6 to TRBJ2-5; D unresolved. CDR1 and CDR2 from the germline V gene are SGHVS and FNYEAQ. Trimming removed 5 bases from V and 5 bases from J, with 6 bases in between. CDR3 size: 11 residues. The CDR3 protein is CASSLVETQYF. The CDR3 DNA follows: TGTGCCAGCAGCCTGGTGGAGACCCAGTACTTC.

This clonotype was seen only a few times. The chain has TRBV30 and TRBJ2-1; no firm D call. CDR1 is GTSNPN, CDR2 SVGIG, per germline (reference sequence). The V end was cut by 2 bases, the J end by 7 bases, with 15 bases between. The CDR3 length is 14 residues. DNA for the CDR3: TGTGCCTGGAGTTCCGGTAATCGAGGAAATGAGCAGTTCTTC. It encodes CAWSSGNRGNEQFF.

This clonotype has a count of ten or more. The rearrangement uses TRBV20-1 and TRBJ2-7; weak D call: TRBD1 (6 bases). The CDR3 consists of 14 residues. The V and J ends lost 0 bases and 2 bases respectively, with 11 bases between them. Germline CDR1 and CDR2: DFQATT and SNEGSKA (reference sequence). The CDR3, as DNA: TGCAGTGCTAGAGATACAGGGAATCCCTACGAGCAGTACTTC. Protein: CSARDTGNPYEQYF.